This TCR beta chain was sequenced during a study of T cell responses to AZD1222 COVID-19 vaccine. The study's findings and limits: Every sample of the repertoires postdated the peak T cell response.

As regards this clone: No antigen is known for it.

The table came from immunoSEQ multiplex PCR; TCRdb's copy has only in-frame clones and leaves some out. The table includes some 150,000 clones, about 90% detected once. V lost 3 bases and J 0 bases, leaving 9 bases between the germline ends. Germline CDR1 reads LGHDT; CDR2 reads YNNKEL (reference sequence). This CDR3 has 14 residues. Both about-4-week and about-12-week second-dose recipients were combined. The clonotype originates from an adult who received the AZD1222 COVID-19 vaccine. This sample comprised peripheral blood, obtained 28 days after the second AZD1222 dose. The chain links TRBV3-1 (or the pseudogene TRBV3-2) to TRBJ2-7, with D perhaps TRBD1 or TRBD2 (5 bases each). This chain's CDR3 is CASSQGRNSYEQYF. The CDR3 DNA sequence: TGTGCCAGCAGCCAGGGACGGAACTCCTACGAGCAGTACTTC.